The 17 T cell receptor beta chains below were found in one sample sequenced in a study of blood T cells in healthy people across ages. The authors ran a second PCR of about 7 to 11 cycles using a sample-barcoded 5' primer and a J-beta primer mix. TCRdb redid the calling of the 5' RACE reads with MiXCR, one entry per CDR3 protein. Of about 1.5 million distinct CDR3 sequences listed, less than 45% were seen once; the top ten hold over 3.5%. Specimen: blood. These receptors all stem from a woman younger than 30 in good health.

Details on this clonotype: The junction departs from germline at one end; a sequencing error may be responsible. V is TRBV28 and J is TRBJ1-6; D remains ambiguous. This CDR3 has 16 residues. Germline V gene data show CDR1 as MDHEN and CDR2 as SYDVKM. The CDR3 DNA is TGTGCCAGCAGTTTATTGGGGAGCTCCTATGATTCACCCCTCCACTTT. This gives the protein CASSLLGSSYDSPLHF.

This clonotype appeared a few times. The V and J genes are TRBV3-1 and TRBJ2-5, with TRBD2 matching 7 bases. CDR3 size: 15 residues. V trimming: 4 bases; J trimming: 11 bases; junction bases outside the gene matches: 16. Looked up from germline, CDR1 is LGHDT and CDR2 is YNNKEL (reference sequence). This CDR3 is CASSPDLAAFGTQYF. DNA of the CDR3: TGTGCCAGCAGCCCCGACCTAGCGGCCTTCGGCACGCAGTACTTC.

In DNA form, the CDR3 reads TGTGCCAGCAGGTCCGGGACAGGGGCGTACAATGAGCAGTTCTTC. It encodes CASRSGTGAYNEQFF. The rearrangement links TRBV11-2 to TRBJ2-1; 10 bases map to TRBD1. V was clipped by 6 bases and J by 4 bases; unmatched bases: 6. Germline CDR1 SGHAT, CDR2 FQNNGV. The CDR3 has 15 amino acids.

The chain is built from TRBV11-2 and TRBJ1-4, with 9 bases fitting TRBD1. The CDR3 runs 17 residues. CDR1 is SGHAT and CDR2 is FQNNGV in the germline V gene. J was trimmed by 4 bases and V by 5 bases; bases with no gene match: 11. The CDR3 nucleotides are TGTGCCAGCAGCCTCGGGACAGGGCCTATCTTTAATGAAAAACTGTTTTTT. Translation: CASSLGTGPIFNEKLFF.

This chain links TRBV14 with TRBJ2-3, with D tentatively TRBD2 (7 bases). The V end lost 6 bases, the J end lost 6 bases, and 22 bases lay between the germline ends. CDR1 and CDR2 (germline): SGHDN, FVKESK. CDR3 length equals 16 residues. CDR3: CASSFFGRGGVDTQYF. The CDR3 nucleotides are TGTGCCAGCAGTTTCTTCGGTAGGGGGGGTGTGGATACGCAGTATTTT.

This clonotype has only a few counts. The V call is TRBV29-1, the J call TRBJ1-1; D gene uncertain. CDR3 size: 13 residues. V lost 4 bases, J lost 3 bases, and 12 bases lay in between. The germline V gene encodes CDR1 SQVTM and CDR2 ANQGSEA. The CDR3 coding sequence is TGCAGCGTTGTATACAGTTCGGACACTGAAGCTTTCTTT. It translates to CSVVYSSDTEAFF.

The chain couples TRBV27 to TRBJ2-2; the D gene is possibly TRBD2 (6 bases). Germline CDR1 MNHEY, CDR2 SMNVEV (reference sequence). Trimming took off 3 bases at V and 5 bases at J, with 10 bases between the two ends. CDR3 length equals 14 residues. DNA for the CDR3: TGTGCCAGCAGTTTGCGGGGTTGGACCGGGGAGCTGTTTTTT. Translating it yields CASSLRGWTGELFF.

This clonotype was counted between two and nine times. The gene calls are TRBV5-1 and TRBJ1-1; a possible D gene is TRBD1 (6 bases). This CDR3 contains 14 residues. V was clipped by 4 bases and J by 4 bases, with 14 bases between them. CDR1 is SGHRS, CDR2 YFSETQ, per germline. The CDR3 here is CASSPHLRGTEAFF. For the CDR3, the DNA is TGCGCCAGCAGCCCCCATCTCAGGGGCACTGAAGCTTTCTTT.

The chain is built from TRBV6-6 and TRBJ2-1, with 14 bases lining up with TRBD2. This CDR3 spans 17 amino acids. V gave up 5 bases and J gave up 5 bases; unmatched junction bases: 8. Germline V gene lookup returns CDR1 MNHNY and CDR2 SVGAGI (reference sequence). CDR3 protein: CASSRETSGGAHNEQFF. As DNA, the CDR3 is TGTGCCAGCAGTAGAGAGACTAGCGGGGGGGCCCACAATGAGCAGTTCTTC.

This clonotype showed up just a few times. This sequence joins TRBV5-1 and TRBJ2-7; 13 bases are a match to TRBD2. CDR1 is SGHRS and CDR2 is YFSETQ in the germline V gene. The CDR3 spans 17 residues. J was trimmed by 3 bases and V by 4 bases; bases with no gene match: 10. For the CDR3, the DNA is TGCGCCAGCAGCCCTCGGGGGGGACTAGCGGGATTCTACGAGCAGTACTTC. Protein product: CASSPRGGLAGFYEQYF.

V and J are TRBV2 and TRBJ2-7; the match to TRBD1 covers 7 bases. Germline values: CDR1 SNHLY, CDR2 FYNNEI. The CDR3 runs to 13 residues. V gave up 11 bases and J gave up 0 bases; unmatched junction bases: 7. The CDR3 sequence: CAGKRDSSYEQYF. The CDR3 DNA reads TGTGCCGGAAAAAGGGACAGCTCCTACGAGCAGTACTTC.

This chain joins TRBV4-3 and TRBJ1-2; TRBD1 aligns across 7 bases. Looked up from germline, CDR1 is LGHNA and CDR2 is YSLEER. V shed 6 bases, J shed 4 bases, and the junction held 14 bases outside the gene matches. CDR3 length: 16 residues. CDR3 nucleotide sequence: TGCGCCAGCAGTCTGGGGGACAGAACAACCCTCTATGGCTACACCTTC. Translation: CASSLGDRTTLYGYTF.

This clonotype was observed a handful of times. The V call is TRBV3-1, the J call TRBJ2-7; D might be TRBD2 (6 bases). Germline V CDR1 and CDR2: LGHDT, YNNKEL (reference sequence). The CDR3 spans 14 residues. The V end lost 4 bases, the J end lost 2 bases, and 12 bases lay between the germline ends. For the CDR3, the DNA is TGTGCCAGCAGCCGGTCGGGGGATACCTACGAGCAGTACTTC. Protein product: CASSRSGDTYEQYF.

J is TRBJ2-5 and V is TRBV10-3; D may match TRBD1 or TRBD2 (6 bases each). The CDR3 contains 14 residues. Trimming left V 4 bases short and J 5 bases short, with 14 bases between. Germline CDR1 and CDR2: ENHRY and SYGVKD. The CDR3 DNA is TGTGCCATCAGTGTAGCCCGGGGGCTGGAGACCCAGTACTTC. This gives the protein CAISVARGLETQYF.

Details on this clonotype: A junction end diverges from the germline sequence, so it may reflect a read error. DNA of the CDR3: TGTGCCGGTAGGGCAGGGCGGTCCTACAATGAGCAGTACTTT. It encodes CAGRAGRSYNEQYF. The chain combines TRBV6-2 or TRBV6-3 with TRBJ2-7, with a possible D match to TRBD1 (5 bases). Germline CDR1 and CDR2: MNHEY and SVGEGT. The CDR3 consists of 14 residues.

The sample holds a few counts of this clonotype. This chain joins TRBV20-1 and TRBJ1-4; D perhaps matches TRBD1 (5 bases). Trimming pared 0 bases from V and 5 bases from J, leaving 10 bases between. This CDR3 contains 14 residues. Germline CDR1 reads DFQATT; CDR2 reads SNEGSKA (reference sequence). The CDR3 bases are TGCAGTGCTAGAGAGGACACCGGGAATGAAAAACTGTTTTTT. This encodes CSAREDTGNEKLFF.

This clonotype has a single count. This rearrangement joins TRBV5-1 to TRBJ2-5; TRBD1 might be the D (7 bases). The CDR3 totals 14 residues. Germline CDR1 and CDR2: SGHRS and YFSETQ. The V and J ends lost 0 bases and 11 bases respectively, with 17 bases between them. DNA for the CDR3: TGCGCCAGCAGCTTGGAGGCCGTCAGGGGGGAGCAGTACTTC. Its protein is CASSLEAVRGEQYF.